The clone carrying this T cell receptor beta chain was detected ten times or more. This specimen belongs to a study of identical twins. This CDR3 region has 14 residues. Germline CDR1 reads SGHRS; CDR2 reads YFSETQ. Trimming shortened V by 2 bases and J by 2 bases, and 10 bases separated the two germline ends. MiXCR, applied by TCRdb to the 5' RACE reads, yields one record per CDR3 protein. The data show approximately 590,000 distinct CDR3 sequences, roughly 9.9% seen once. These data are also associated with another study on yellow fever vaccine responses in identical twins.

The source material was PBMCs. The chain couples TRBV5-1 to TRBJ1-2; no reliable D call. The origin of this receptor is a woman under 30 in good health. The CDR3 loop reads CASSLSQPNYGYTF. CDR3 DNA: TGCGCCAGCAGCTTATCACAGCCGAACTATGGCTACACCTTC.